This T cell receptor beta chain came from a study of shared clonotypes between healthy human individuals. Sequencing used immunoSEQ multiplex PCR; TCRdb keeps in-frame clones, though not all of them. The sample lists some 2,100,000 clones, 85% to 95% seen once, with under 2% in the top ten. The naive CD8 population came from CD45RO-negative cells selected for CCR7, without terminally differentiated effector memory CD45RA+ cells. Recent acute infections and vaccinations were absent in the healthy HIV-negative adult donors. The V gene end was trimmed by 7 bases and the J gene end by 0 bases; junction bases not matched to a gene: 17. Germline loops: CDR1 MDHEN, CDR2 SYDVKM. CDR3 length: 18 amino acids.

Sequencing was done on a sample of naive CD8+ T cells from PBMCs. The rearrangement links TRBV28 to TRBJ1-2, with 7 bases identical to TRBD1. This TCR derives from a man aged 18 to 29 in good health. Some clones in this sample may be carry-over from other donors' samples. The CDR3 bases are TGTGCCAGCACGAACCGACAGGGCCAGATCAGAGCTAACTATGGCTACACCTTC. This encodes CASTNRQGQIRANYGYTF.